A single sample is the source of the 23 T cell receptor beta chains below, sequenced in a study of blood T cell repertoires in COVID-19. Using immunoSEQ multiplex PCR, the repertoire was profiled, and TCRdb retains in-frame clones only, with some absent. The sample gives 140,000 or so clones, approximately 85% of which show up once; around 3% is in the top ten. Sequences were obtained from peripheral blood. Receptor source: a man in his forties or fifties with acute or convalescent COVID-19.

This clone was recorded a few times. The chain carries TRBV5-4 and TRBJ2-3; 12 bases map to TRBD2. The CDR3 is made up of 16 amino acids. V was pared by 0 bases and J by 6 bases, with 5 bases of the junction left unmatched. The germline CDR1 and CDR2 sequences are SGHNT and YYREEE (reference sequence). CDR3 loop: CASSLAASGGVDTQYF. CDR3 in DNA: TGTGCCAGCAGCTTGGCCGCTAGCGGGGGGGTTGATACGCAGTATTTT.

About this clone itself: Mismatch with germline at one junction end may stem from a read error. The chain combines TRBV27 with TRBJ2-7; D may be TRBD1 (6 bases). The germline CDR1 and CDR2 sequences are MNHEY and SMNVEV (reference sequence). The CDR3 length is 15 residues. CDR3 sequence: CAGSQKTGPGYFQYF. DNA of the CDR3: TGTGCCGGCAGCCAGAAGACAGGTCCGGGGTATTTTCAGTACTTC.

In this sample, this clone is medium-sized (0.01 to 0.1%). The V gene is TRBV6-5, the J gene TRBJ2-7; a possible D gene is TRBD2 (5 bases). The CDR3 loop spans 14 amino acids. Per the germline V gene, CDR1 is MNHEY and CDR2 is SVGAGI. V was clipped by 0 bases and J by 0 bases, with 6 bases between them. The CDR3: CASSYSLASYEQYF. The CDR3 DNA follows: TGTGCCAGCAGTTACTCCCTAGCCTCCTACGAGCAGTACTTC.

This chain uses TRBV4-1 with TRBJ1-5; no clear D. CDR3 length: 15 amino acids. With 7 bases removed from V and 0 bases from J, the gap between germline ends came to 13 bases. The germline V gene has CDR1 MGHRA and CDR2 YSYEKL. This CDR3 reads CASNSQVNSNQPQHF. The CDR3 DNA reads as TGCGCCAGCAACTCTCAGGTGAATAGCAATCAGCCCCAGCATTTT.

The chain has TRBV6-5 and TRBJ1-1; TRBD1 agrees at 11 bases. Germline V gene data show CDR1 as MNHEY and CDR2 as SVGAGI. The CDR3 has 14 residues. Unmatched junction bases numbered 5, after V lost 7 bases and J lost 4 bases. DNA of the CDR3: TGTGCCAGCACGGGGACAGGGGGGAGCACTGAAGCTTTCTTT. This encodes CASTGTGGSTEAFF.

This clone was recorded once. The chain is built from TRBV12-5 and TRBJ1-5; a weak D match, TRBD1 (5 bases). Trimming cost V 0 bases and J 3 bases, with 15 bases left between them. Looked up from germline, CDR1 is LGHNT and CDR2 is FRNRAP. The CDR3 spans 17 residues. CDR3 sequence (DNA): TGTGCTAGTGGTTTGGTAACCACAGGCGGTTTCAATCAGCCCCAGCATTTT. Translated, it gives CASGLVTTGGFNQPQHF.

DNA of the CDR3: TGCGCCAGCAGCTCGGGGACAACGAACACTGAAGCTTTCTTT. Its protein product is CASSSGTTNTEAFF. V is TRBV5-1 and J is TRBJ1-1; possibly TRBD1 for D (6 bases). The CDR3 consists of 14 residues. Per the germline V gene, CDR1 is SGHRS and CDR2 is YFSETQ. The germline V and J ends were trimmed by 3 bases and 1 base, with 10 bases remaining between them.

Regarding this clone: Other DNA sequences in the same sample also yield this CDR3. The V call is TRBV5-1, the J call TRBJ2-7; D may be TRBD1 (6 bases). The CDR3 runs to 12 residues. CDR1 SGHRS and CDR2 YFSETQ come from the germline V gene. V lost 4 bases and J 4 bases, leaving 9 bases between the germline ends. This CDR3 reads CASSLGQYEQYF. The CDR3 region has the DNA TGCGCCAGCAGCCTTGGACAGTACGAGCAGTACTTC.

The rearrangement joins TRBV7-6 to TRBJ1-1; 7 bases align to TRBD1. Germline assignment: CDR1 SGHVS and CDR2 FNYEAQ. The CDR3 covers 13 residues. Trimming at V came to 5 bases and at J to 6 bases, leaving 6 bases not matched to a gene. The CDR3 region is CASSPTGVAEAFF. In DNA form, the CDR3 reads TGTGCCAGCAGCCCTACAGGGGTTGCTGAAGCTTTCTTT.

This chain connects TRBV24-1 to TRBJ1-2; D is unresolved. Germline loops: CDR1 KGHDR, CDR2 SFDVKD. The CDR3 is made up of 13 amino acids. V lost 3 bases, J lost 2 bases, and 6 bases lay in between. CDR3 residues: CATSDDGNYGYTF. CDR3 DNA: TGTGCCACCAGTGATGACGGGAACTATGGCTACACCTTC.

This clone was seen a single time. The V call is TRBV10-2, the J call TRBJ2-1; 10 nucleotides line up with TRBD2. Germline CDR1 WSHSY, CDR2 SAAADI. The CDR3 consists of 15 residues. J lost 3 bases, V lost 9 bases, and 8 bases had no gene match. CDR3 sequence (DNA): TGCGCCAGTAAGCGGGAGGGCTCAGGCTACAATGAGCAGTTCTTC. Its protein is CASKREGSGYNEQFF.

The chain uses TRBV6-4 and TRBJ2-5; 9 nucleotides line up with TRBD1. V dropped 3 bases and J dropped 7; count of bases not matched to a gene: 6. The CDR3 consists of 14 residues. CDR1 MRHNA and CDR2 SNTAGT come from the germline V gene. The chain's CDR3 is CASSEGPGQGTQYF. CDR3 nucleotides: TGTGCCAGCAGTGAAGGACCGGGACAGGGGACCCAGTACTTC.

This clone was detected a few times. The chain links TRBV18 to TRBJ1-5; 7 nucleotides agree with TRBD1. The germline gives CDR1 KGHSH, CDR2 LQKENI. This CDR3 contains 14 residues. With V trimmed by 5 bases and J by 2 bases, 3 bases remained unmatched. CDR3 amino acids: CASSSGTGNQPQHF. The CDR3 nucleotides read TGTGCCAGCTCATCCGGGACAGGCAATCAGCCCCAGCATTTT.

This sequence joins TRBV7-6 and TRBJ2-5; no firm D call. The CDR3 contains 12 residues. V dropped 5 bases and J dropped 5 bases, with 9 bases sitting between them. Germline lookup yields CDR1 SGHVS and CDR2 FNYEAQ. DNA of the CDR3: TGTGCCAGCAGCCAGTGGGCCGAGACCCAGTACTTC. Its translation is CASSQWAETQYF.

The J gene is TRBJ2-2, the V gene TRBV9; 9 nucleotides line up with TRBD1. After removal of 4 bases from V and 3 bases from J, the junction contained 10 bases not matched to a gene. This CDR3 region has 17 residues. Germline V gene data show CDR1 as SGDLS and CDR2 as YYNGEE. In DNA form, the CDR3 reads TGTGCCAGCAGCCACGCCACCGGGACAGGGTACACCGGGGAGCTGTTTTTT. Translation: CASSHATGTGYTGELFF.

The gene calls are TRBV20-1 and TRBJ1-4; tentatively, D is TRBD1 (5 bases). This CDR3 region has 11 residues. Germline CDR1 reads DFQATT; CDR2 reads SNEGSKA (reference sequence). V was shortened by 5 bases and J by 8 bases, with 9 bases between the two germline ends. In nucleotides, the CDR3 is TGCAGTGCTCCCCGGACAGAAAAACTGTTTTTT. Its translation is CSAPRTEKLFF.

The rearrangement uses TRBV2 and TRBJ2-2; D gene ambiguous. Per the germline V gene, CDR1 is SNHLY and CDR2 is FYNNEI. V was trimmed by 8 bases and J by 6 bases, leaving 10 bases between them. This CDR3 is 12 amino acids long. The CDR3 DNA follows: TGTGCCAGCCAGCACGAGGCCGGGGAGCTGTTTTTT. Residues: CASQHEAGELFF.

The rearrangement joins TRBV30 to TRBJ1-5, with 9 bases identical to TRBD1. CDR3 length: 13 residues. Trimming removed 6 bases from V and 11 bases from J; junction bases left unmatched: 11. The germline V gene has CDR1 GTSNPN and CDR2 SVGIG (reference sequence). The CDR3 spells CACRTGAVGAQHF. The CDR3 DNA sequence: TGTGCCTGCAGGACAGGGGCCGTTGGGGCCCAGCATTTT.

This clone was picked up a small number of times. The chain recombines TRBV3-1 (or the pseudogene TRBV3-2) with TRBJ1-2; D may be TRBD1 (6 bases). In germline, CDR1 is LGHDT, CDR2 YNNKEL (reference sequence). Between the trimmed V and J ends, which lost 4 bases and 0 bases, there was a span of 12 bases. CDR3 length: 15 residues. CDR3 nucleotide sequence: TGTGCCAGCAGCCCCGGACAGCCTGCTAACTATGGCTACACCTTC. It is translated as CASSPGQPANYGYTF.

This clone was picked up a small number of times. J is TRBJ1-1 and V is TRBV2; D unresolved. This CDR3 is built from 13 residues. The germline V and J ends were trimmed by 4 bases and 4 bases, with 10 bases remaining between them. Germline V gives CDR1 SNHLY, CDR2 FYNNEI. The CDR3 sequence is CASSVEDGTEAFF. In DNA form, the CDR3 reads TGTGCCAGCAGTGTGGAGGACGGCACTGAAGCTTTCTTT.

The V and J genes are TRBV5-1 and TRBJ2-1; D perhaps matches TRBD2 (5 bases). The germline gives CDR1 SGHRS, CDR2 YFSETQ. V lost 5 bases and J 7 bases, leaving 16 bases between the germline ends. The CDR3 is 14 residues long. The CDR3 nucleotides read TGCGCCAGCAGTTTAGGCTCCCCGGGGAATGAGCAGTTCTTC. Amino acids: CASSLGSPGNEQFF.

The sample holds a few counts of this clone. As DNA, the CDR3 is TGTGCCAGCAGCTCCGGGACTAGCGGGAGTATATACGAGCAGTACTTC. As protein: CASSSGTSGSIYEQYF. This chain connects TRBV4-2 to TRBJ2-7; 14 bases line up with TRBD2. Per the germline V gene, CDR1 is LGHNA and CDR2 is YNFKEQ. V gave up 5 bases and J gave up 4 bases; unmatched junction bases: 7. The CDR3 covers 16 residues.

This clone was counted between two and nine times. The DNA of the CDR3 is TGTGCCATCAGTGTTGACTGGACAGGGAAGAACACTGAAGCTTTCTTT. Amino acids: CAISVDWTGKNTEAFF. This chain links TRBV10-3 with TRBJ1-1; 8 bases match TRBD1. CDR3 length: 16 residues. V was pared by 4 bases and J by 1 base, with 8 bases of the junction left unmatched. Germline lookup yields CDR1 ENHRY and CDR2 SYGVKD.